The entry below gives a single T cell receptor beta chain sequence along with its context. This clone was seen just once. What antigen it recognizes has not been identified. Nothing much larger sits one base from this clone, and base qualities are not available. Its CDR3 holds 15 amino acids, cysteine through phenylalanine. The read is trimmed to its CDR3 DNA, 45 bases read in frame from base 1. According to the germline V gene (reference sequence), CDR1 reads MNHEY and CDR2 reads SMNVEV. V was cut back by 4 bases and J by 3 bases, leaving a gap of 15 bases between them. The entry originates in a study of blood T cell repertoires in COVID-19 (dated by TCRdb to the early 2020s). With regard to the full study: Samples covering the acute and convalescent phases of COVID-19 were provided by collaborators in the United States, Italy and Spain. The prospective study material was composed of cDNA or gDNA derived from T cells, B-cell-depleted T cells, or PBMCs. The dataset comprised deeply sampled blood TCRbeta repertoires from subjects exposed to, actively infected with, or recovered from COVID-19. A freely available public database, intended as a resource for researchers studying the immune response to SARS-CoV-2, is where the repertoires were released. Samples came from the ongoing ImmuneRACE study (first 160 participants) plus 1,254 subjects from 6 global collaborators. A de-identified subject ID, COVID-19 status, age in years and sex were almost always included in the sample metadata. Where HLA class I and class II types were available, the types were taken from metadata supplied by the sample provider, not from assay-based typing. Paper-wide results and their limitations: Clinical and demographic metadata were provided uncurated, with the amount varying by source and participant.

In the prospective study, participants were 18 to 89 years old, resided in about two dozen geographic areas of the United States, and were enrolled through a virtual design. In the prospective study, cohorts were assigned on the basis of participant-reported clinical history obtained from a screening survey and a study questionnaire. For ImmuneRACE Cohort 3, a participant was defined as recovered based on two consecutive negative NP/OP PCR tests, clearance by a healthcare professional, or resolution of symptoms. Each participant in the prospective study had whole blood, serum and a nasopharyngeal or oropharyngeal swab collected by mobile phlebotomists. Over an approximately 2-month period, participants in the prospective study had the option of providing additional blood draws and questionnaires. Before DNA extraction, blood samples from the prospective study were shipped at room temperature or frozen.

The immunoSEQ Assay, a bias-controlled multiplex PCR, was used to amplify TCRbeta CDR3 regions from genomic DNA. In the original analysis: The number of nucleated cells in each sample was estimated by amplification of reference gene primers within the assay. To quantify the absolute abundance of each unique TCRbeta CDR3 rearrangement, sequence reads were collapsed and filtered. For each sample, productive Simpson clonality was calculated by taking the square root of Simpson's diversity index across productive rearrangements. The source is immuneACCESS, and TCRdb retained only in-frame sequences with V and J called. Part of the clones is not carried over; for the studies checked, unresolved V genes explain less than half of this, and the remainder is unexplained. Clone size and V and J calls were adopted from that table, with D and trimming inferred from the DNA. For this sample the table gives about 270,000 clones, of which 75% to 90% were detected only once. Of the sample, less than 2.5% is held by the ten largest clones.

Sequenced material: PBMCs or T cells enriched from blood (not recorded which). The chain was built from TRBV27 and TRBJ1-1; the D gene is not confidently resolved. This receptor was obtained from a woman younger than 30 who had recovered from COVID-19. The CDR3 region: CASSSALAAYTEAFF. The DNA reads as follows: TGTGCCAGCAGTTCCGCCCTGGCGGCTTACACTGAAGCTTTCTTT.